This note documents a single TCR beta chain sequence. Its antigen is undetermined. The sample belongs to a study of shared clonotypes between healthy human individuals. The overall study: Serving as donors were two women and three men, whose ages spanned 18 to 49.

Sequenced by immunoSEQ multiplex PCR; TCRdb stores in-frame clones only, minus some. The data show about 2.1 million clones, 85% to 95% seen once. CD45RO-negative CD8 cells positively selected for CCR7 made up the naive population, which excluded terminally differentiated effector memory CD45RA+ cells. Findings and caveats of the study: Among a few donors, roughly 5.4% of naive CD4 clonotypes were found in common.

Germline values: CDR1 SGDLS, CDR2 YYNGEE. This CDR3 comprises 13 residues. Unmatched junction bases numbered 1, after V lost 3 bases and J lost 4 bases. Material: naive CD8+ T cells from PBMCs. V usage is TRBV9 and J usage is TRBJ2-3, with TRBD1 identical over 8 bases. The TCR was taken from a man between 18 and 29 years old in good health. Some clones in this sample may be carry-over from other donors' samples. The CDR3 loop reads CASSETGADTQYF. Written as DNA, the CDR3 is TGTGCCAGCAGCGAGACAGGGGCAGATACGCAGTATTTT. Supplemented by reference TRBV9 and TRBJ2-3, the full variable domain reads DSGVTQTPKHLITATGQRVTLRCSPRSGDLSVYWYQQSLDQGLQFLIQYYNGEERAKGNILERFSAQQFPDLHSELNLSSLELGDSALYFCASSETGADTQYFGPGTRLTVL.